The source of this T cell receptor (beta chain) is a study of blood T cells in healthy people across ages. The overall study: Per two T cells, template switching captured roughly one barcoded beta molecule.

Each sample yielded at least 6 million isolated PBMCs. A second PCR, run for about 6 to 11 cycles, used a sample-barcoded 5' primer plus a J-beta primer mix. Using its own MiXCR run on the 5' RACE reads, TCRdb lists one record per CDR3 protein. The sample lists more than 750,000 distinct CDR3 sequences; about 27% were seen once. This clonotype occurred a few times. Antigen: not known. Study results and limitations: Unknown CMV status may confound age-related changes in expanded clones. Investigators treated diversity estimates from one million T cells as underestimates.

The same data also went into a second study, on T cells of mothers and their children.

Sequences were obtained from blood. The TCR originated in a woman aged 40-49 years in good health.

For the CDR3, the DNA is TGCGCCAGCAGCAATGAGCGGGGGGGCCACAATGAGCAGTTCTTC. Translated: CASSNERGGHNEQFF. The chain carries TRBV5-1 and TRBJ2-1, with TRBD2 identical over 10 bases. V shed 4 bases and J 5 bases; nucleotides not matched to a gene: 6. The CDR3 is 15 residues long. Germline V CDR1 and CDR2: SGHRS, YFSETQ.